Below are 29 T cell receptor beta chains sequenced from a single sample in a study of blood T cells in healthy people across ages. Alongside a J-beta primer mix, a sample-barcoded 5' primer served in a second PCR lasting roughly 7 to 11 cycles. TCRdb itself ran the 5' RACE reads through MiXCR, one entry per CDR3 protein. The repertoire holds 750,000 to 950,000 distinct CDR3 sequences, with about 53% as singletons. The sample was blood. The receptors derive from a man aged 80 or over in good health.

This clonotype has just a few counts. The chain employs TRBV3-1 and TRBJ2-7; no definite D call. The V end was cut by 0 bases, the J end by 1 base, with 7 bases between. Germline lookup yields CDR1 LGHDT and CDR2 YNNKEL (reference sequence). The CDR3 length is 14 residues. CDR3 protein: CASSQDPASYEQYF. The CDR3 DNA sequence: TGTGCCAGCAGCCAAGATCCCGCTTCCTACGAGCAGTACTTC.

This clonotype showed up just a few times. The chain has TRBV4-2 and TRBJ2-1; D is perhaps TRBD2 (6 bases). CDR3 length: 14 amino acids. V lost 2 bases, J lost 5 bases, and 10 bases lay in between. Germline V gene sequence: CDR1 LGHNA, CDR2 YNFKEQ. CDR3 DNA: TGTGCCAGCAGCCAATTAGAGCGGGACAATGAGCAGTTCTTC. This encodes CASSQLERDNEQFF.

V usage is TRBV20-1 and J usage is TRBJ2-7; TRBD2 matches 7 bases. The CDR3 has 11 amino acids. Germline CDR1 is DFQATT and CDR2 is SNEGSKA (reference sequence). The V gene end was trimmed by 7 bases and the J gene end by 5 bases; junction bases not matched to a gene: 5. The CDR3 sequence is CSVAGADEQYF. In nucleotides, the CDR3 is TGCAGTGTGGCGGGAGCCGACGAGCAGTACTTC.

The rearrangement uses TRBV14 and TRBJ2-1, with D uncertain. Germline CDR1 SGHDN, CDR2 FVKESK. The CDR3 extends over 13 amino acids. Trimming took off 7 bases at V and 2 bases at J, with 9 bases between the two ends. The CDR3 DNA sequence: TGTGCCAGCACAGCCTCGCCCTACAATGAGCAGTTCTTC. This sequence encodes CASTASPYNEQFF. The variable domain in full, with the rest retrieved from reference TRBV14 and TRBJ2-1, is EAGVTQFPSHSVIEKGQTVTLRCDPISGHDNLYWYRRVMGKEIKFLLHFVKESKQDESGMPNNRFLAERTGGTYSTLKVQPAELEDSGVYFCASTASPYNEQFFGPGTRLTVL.

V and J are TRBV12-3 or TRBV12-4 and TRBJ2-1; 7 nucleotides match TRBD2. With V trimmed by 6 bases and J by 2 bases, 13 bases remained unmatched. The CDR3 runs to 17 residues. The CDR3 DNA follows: TGTGCCAGCAGCCCTTGGGTCCTAGCGGATACCTACAATGAGCAGTTCTTC. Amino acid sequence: CASSPWVLADTYNEQFF.

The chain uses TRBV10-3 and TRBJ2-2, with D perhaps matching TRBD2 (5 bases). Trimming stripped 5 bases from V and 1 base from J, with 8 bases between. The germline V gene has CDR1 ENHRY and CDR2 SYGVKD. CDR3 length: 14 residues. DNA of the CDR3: TGTGCCATCAGTCAGAGCGGGAACACCGGGGAGCTGTTTTTT. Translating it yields CAISQSGNTGELFF.

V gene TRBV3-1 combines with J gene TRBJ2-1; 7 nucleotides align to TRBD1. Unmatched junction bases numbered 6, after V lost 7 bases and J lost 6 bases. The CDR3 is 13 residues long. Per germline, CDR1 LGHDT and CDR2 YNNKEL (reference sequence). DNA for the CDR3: TGTGCCAGCATAGGGGGCGCATTCAATGAGCAGTTCTTC. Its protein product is CASIGGAFNEQFF.

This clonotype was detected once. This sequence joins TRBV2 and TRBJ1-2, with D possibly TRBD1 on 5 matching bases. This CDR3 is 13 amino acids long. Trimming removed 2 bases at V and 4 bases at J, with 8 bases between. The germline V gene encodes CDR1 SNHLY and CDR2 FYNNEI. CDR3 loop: CASSERQRYGYTF. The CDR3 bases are TGTGCCAGCAGTGAAAGACAGCGCTATGGCTACACCTTC. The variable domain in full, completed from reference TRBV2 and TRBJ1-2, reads EPEVTQTPSHQVTQMGQEVILRCVPISNHLYFYWYRQILGQKVEFLVSFYNNEISEKSEIFDDQFSVERPDGSNFTLKIRSTKLEDSAMYFCASSERQRYGYTFGSGTRLTVV.

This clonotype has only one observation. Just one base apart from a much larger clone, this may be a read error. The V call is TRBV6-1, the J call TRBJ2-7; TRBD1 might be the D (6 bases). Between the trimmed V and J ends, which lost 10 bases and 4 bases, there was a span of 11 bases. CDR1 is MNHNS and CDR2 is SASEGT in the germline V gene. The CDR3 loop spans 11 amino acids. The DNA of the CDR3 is TGTGCCAACAGGGTGGCGTACGAGCAGTACTTC. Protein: CANRVAYEQYF.

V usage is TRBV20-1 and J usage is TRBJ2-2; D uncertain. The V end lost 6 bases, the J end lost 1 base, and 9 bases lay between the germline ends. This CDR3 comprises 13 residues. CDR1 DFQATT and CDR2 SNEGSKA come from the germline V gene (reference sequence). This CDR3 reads CSARTVNTGELFF. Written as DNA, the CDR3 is TGCAGTGCGCGGACGGTGAACACCGGGGAGCTGTTTTTT.

The CDR3 nucleotides are TGTGCCACAGGCATGACAGGGAATTCAGATGAGCAGTTCTTC. Amino acid sequence: CATGMTGNSDEQFF. The chain joins TRBV12-3 or TRBV12-4 to TRBJ2-1, with TRBD1 matching over 7 bases. The CDR3 consists of 14 residues. With V trimmed by 10 bases and J by 8 bases, 14 bases remained unmatched.

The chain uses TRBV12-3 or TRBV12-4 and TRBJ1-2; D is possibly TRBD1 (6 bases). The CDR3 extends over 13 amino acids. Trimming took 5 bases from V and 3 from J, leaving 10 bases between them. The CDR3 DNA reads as TGTGCCAGCAGTCCCTACAGGGACTATGGCTACACCTTC. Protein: CASSPYRDYGYTF.

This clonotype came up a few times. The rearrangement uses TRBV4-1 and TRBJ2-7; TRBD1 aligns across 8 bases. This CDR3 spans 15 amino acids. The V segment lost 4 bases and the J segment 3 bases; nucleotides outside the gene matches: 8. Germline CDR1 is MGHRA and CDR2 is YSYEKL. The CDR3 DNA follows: TGCGCCAGCAGCCCAGGGACAGGCCCCGTCTACGAGCAGTACTTC. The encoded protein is CASSPGTGPVYEQYF.

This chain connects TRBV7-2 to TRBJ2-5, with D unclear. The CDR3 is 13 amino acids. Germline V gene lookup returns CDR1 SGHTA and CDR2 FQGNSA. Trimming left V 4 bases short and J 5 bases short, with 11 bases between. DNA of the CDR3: TGTGCCAGCAGCTCGACCCCCCAGGAGACCCAGTACTTC. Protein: CASSSTPQETQYF.

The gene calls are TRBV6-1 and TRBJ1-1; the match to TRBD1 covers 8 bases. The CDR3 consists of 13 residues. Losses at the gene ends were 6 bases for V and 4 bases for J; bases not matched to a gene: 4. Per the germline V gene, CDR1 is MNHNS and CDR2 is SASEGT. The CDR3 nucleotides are TGTGCCAGCAGCCGCAGGGGGCTCACTGAAGCTTTCTTT. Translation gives CASSRRGLTEAFF.

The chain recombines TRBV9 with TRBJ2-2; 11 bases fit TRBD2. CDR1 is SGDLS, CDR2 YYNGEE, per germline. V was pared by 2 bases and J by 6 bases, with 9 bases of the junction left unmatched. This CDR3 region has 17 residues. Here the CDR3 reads CASSVARLAGRAGELFF. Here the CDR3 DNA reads TGTGCCAGCAGCGTGGCCCGACTAGCGGGAAGGGCCGGGGAGCTGTTTTTT.

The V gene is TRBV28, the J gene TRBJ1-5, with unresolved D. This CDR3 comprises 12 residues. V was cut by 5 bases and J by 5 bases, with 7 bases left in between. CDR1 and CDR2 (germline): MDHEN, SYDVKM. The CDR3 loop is CASSPADQPQHF. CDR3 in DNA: TGTGCCAGCAGTCCGGCGGATCAGCCCCAGCATTTT.

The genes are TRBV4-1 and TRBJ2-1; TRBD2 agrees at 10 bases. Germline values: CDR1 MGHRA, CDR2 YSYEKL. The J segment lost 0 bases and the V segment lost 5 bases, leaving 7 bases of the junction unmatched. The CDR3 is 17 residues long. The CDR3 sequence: CASSTTSGQRSYNEQFF. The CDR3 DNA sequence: TGCGCCAGCAGCACGACTAGCGGGCAACGCTCCTACAATGAGCAGTTCTTC.

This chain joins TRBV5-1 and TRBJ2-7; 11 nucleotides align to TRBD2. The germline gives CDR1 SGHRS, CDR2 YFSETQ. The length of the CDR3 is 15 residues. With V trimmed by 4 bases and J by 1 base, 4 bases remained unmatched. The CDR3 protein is CASSVTSGISYEQYF. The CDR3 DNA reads TGCGCCAGCAGCGTGACTAGCGGGATATCCTACGAGCAGTACTTC.

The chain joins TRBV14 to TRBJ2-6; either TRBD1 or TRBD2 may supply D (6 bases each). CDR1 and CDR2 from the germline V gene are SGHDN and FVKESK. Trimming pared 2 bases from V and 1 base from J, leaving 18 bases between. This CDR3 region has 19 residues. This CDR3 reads CASSQWGAGLLSGANVLTF. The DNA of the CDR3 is TGTGCCAGCAGCCAATGGGGGGCAGGCCTATTATCTGGGGCCAACGTCCTGACTTTC.

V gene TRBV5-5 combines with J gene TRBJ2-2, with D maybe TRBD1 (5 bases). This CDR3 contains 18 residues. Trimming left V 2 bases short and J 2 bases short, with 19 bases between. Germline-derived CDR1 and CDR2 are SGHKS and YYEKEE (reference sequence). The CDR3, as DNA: TGTGCCAGCAGCTTCAGGCGCCTTGGGCAGGGAAACACCGGGGAGCTGTTTTTT. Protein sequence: CASSFRRLGQGNTGELFF. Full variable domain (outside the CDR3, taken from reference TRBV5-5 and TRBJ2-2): DAGVTQSPTHLIKTRGQQVTLRCSPISGHKSVSWYQQVLGQGPQFIFQYYEKEERGRGNFPDRFSARQFPNYSSELNVNALLLGDSALYLCASSFRRLGQGNTGELFFGEGSRLTVL.

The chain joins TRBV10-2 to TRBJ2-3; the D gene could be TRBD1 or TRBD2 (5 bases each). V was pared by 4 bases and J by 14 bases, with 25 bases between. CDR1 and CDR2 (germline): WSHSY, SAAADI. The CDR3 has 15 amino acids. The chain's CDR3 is CASSVWDLGHRYAYF. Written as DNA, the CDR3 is TGCGCCAGCAGTGTTTGGGACCTAGGGCACAGATACGCGTATTTT.

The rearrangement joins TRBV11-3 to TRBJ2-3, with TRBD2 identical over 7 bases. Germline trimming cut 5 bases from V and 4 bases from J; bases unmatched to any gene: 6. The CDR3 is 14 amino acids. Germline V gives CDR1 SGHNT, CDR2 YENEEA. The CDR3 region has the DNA TGTGCCAGCAGCCCCGCCGCGGGGGCAGATACGCAGTATTTT. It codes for CASSPAAGADTQYF.

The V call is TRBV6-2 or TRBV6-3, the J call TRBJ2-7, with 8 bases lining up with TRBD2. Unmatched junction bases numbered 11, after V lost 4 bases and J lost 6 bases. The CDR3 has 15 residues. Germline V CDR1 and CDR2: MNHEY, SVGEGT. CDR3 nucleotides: TGTGCCAGCAGTTCCATGGGACTAGGGGCGGGCGAGCAGTACTTC. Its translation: CASSSMGLGAGEQYF.

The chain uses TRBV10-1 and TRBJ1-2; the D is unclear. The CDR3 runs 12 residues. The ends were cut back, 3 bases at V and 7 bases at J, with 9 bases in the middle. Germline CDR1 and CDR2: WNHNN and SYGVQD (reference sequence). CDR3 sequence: CASSDGPRGYTF. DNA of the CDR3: TGCGCCAGCAGTGACGGGCCTCGTGGCTACACCTTC.

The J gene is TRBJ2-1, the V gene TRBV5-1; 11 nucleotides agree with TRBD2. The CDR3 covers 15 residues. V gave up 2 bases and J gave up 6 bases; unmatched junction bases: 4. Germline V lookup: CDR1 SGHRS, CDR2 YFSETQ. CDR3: CASSFLGLAANEQFF. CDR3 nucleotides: TGCGCCAGCAGCTTCTTGGGACTAGCGGCCAATGAGCAGTTCTTC.

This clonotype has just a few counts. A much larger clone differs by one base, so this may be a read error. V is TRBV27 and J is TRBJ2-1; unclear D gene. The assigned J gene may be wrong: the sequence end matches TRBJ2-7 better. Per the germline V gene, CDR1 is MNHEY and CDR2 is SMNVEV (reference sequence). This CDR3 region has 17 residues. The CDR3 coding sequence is TGTGCCAGCAGTCCTAACCTCTGGGTCAGCTCCTACAATGAGCAGTACTTC. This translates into CASSPNLWVSSYNEQYF.

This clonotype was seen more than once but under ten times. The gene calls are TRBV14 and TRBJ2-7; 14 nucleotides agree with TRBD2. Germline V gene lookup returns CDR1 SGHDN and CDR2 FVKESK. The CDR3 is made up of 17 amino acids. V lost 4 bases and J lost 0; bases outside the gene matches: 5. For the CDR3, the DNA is TGTGCCAGCAGCCCGAGGACTAGCGGGAGGCTCTCCTACGAGCAGTACTTC. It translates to CASSPRTSGRLSYEQYF.

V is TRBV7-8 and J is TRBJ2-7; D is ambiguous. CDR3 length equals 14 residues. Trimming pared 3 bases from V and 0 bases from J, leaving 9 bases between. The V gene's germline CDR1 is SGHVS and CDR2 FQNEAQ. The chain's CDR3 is CASSFTSTSYEQYF. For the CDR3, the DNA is TGTGCCAGCAGCTTTACGAGCACCTCCTACGAGCAGTACTTC.